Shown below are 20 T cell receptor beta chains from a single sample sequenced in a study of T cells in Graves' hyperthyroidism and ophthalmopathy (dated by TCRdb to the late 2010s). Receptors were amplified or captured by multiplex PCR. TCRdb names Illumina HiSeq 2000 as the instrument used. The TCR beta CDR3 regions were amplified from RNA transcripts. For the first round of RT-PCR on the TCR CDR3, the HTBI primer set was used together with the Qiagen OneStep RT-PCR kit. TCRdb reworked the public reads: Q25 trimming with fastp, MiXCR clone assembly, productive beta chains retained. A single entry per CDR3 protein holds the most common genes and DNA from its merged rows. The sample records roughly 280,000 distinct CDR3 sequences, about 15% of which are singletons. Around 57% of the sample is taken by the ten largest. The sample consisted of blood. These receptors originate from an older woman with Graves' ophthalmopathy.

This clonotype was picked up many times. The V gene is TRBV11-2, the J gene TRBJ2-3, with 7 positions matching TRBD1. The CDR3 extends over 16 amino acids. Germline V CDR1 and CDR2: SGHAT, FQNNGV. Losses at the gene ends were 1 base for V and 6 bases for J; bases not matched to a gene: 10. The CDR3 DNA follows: TGTGCCAGCAGCTTAGTTGGGACAGAGCCTCGGGATACGCAGTATTTT. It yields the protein CASSLVGTEPRDTQYF.

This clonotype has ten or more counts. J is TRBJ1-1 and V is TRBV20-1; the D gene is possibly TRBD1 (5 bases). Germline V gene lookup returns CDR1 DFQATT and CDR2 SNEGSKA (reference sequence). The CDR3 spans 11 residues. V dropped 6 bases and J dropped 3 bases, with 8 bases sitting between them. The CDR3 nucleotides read TGCAGTGCACAGGACGACACTGAAGCTTTCTTT. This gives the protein CSAQDDTEAFF.

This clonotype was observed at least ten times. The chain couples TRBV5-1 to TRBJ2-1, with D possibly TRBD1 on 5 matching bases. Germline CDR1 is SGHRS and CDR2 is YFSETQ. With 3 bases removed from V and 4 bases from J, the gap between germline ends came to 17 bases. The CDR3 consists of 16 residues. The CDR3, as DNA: TGCGCCAGCAGCTCGACAGCCACTAAAAAATACAATGAGCAGTTCTTC. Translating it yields CASSSTATKKYNEQFF. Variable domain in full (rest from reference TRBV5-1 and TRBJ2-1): KAGVTQTPRYLIKTRGQQVTLSCSPISGHRSVSWYQQTPGQGLQFLFEYFSETQRNKGNFPGRFSGRQFSNSRSEMNVSTLELGDSALYLCASSSTATKKYNEQFFGPGTRLTVL.

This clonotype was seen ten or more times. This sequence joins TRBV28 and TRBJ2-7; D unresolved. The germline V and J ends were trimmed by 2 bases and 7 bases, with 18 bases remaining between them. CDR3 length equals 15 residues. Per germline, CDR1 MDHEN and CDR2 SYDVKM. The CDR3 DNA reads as TGTGCCAGCAGTTTACAATTGGGGTCGATCCGGGAGCAGTACTTC. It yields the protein CASSLQLGSIREQYF.

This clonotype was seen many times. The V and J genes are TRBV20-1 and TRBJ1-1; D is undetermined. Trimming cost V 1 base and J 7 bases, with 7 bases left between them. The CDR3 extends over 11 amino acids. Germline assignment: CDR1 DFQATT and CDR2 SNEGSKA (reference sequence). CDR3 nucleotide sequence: TGCAGTGCTAGAGTACGGGGTGAAGCTTTCTTT. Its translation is CSARVRGEAFF.

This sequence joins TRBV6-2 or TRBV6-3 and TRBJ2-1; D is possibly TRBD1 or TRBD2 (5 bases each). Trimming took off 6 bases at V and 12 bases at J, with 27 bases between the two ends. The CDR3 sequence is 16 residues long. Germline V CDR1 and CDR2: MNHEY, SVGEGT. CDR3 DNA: TGTGCCAGCAGCTCCCTAGGGTCCCGGGGCTGGAGAGGGCAGTTCTTC. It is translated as CASSSLGSRGWRGQFF.

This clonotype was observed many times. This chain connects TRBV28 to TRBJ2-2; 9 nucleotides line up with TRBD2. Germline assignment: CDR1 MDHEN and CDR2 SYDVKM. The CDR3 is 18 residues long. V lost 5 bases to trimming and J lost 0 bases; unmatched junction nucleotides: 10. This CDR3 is CASSDLGGRGANTGELFF. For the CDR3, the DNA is TGTGCCAGCAGTGACCTGGGCGGGAGGGGGGCGAACACCGGGGAGCTGTTTTTT.

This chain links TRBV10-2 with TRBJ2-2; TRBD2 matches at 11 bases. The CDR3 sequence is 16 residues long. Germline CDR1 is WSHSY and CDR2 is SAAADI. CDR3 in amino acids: CALRTSGGIKTGELFF. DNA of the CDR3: TGCGCGCTGCGAACTAGCGGGGGTATAAAGACCGGGGAGCTGTTTTTT.

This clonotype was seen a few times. CDR3 nucleotides: TGTGCCAGCAGTGACTTCCGGGACATCTACGAGCAGTACTTC. Translating gives CASSDFRDIYEQYF. The chain has TRBV7-2 and TRBJ2-7; tentatively, D is TRBD1 (6 bases). Trimming took off 6 bases at V and 3 bases at J, with 15 bases between the two ends. Germline CDR1 is SGHTA and CDR2 is FQGNSA. This CDR3 spans 14 amino acids.

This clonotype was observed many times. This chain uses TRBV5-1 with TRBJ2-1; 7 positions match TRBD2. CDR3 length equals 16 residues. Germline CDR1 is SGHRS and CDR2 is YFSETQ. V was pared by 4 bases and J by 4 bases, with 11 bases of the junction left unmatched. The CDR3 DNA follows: TGCGCCAGCAGCACCCGACCTCCGGGACTATACAATGAGCAGTTCTTC. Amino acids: CASSTRPPGLYNEQFF.

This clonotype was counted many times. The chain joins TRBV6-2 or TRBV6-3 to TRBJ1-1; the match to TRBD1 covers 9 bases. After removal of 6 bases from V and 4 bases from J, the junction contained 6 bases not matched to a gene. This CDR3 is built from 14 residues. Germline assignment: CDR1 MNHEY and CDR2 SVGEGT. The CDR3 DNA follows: TGTGCCAGCAGCGGGGGACAGGGACGCACTGAAGCTTTCTTT. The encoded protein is CASSGGQGRTEAFF.

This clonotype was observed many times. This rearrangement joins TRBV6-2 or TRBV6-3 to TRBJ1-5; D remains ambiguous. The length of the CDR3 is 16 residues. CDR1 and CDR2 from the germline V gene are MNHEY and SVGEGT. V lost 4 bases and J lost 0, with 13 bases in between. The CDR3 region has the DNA TGTGCCAGCAGTTCGACGGACGGCTATAGCAATCAGCCCCAGCATTTT. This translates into CASSSTDGYSNQPQHF.

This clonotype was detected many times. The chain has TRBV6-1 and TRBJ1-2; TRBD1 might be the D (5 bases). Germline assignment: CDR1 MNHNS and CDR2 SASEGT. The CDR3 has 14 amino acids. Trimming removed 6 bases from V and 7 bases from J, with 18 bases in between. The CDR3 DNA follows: TGTGCCAGCAGCCCCGGGGCACCCCAAGGTGGCTACACCTTC. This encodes CASSPGAPQGGYTF.

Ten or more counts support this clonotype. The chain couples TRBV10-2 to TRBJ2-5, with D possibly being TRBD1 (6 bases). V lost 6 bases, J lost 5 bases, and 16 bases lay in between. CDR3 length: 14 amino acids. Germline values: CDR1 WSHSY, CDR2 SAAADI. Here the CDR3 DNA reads TGCGCCAGCAGCCGAACCACAGGGTTCGAGACCCAGTACTTC. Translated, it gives CASSRTTGFETQYF.

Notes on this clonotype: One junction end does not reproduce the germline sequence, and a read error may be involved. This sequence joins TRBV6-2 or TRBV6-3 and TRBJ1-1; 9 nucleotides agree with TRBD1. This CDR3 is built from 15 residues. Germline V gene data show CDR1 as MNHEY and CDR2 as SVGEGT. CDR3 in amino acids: CASSPRGQGYTEALF. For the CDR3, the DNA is TGTGCCAGCAGCCCCCGGGGACAGGGTTATACTGAAGCTCTCTTT.

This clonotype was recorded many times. CDR3 sequence: CASSFPGGFPTDTQYF. CDR3 sequence (DNA): TGTGCCAGCAGCTTCCCGGGAGGGTTTCCCACAGATACGCAGTATTTT. The V call is TRBV7-2, the J call TRBJ2-3; 8 bases are a match to TRBD2. The length of the CDR3 is 16 residues. Germline V gene sequence: CDR1 SGHTA, CDR2 FQGNSA. With V trimmed by 3 bases and J by 2 bases, 7 bases remained unmatched.

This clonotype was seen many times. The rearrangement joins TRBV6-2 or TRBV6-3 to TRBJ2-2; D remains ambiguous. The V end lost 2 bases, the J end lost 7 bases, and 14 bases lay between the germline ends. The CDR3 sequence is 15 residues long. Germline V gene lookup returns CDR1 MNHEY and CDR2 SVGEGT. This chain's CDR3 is CASSYGRLGNGELFF. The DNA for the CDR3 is TGTGCCAGCAGTTACGGCAGGCTCGGTAACGGGGAGCTGTTTTTT.

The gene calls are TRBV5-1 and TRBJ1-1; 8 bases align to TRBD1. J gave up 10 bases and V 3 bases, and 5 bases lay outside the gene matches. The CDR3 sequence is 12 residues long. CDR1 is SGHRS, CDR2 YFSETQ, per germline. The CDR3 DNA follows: TGCGCCAGCAGCTCGGGACAGGCAGGAGCTTTCTTT. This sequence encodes CASSSGQAGAFF.

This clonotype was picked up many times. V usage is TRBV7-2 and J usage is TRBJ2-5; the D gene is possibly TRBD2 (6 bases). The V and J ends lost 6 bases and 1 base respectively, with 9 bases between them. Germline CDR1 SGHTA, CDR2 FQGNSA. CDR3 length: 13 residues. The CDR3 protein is CASRRDFQETQYF. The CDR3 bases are TGTGCCAGCAGACGGGACTTCCAAGAGACCCAGTACTTC.

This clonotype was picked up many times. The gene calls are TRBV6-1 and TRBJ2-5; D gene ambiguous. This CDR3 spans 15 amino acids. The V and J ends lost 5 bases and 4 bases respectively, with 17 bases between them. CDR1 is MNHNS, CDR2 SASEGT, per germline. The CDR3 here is CASSYNRRIGETQYF. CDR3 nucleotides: TGTGCCAGCAGTTACAATCGCAGAATCGGAGAGACCCAGTACTTC.